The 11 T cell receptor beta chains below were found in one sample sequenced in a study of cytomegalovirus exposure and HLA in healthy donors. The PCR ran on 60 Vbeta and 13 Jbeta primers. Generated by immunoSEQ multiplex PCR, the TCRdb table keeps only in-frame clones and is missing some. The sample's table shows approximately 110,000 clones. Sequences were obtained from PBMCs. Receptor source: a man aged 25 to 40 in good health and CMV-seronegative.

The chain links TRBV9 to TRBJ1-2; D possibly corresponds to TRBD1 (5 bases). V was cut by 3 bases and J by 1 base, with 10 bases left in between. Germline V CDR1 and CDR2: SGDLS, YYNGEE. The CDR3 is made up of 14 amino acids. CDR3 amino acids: CASSAGGYNYGYTF. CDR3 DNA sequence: TGTGCCAGCAGCGCCGGGGGGTATAACTATGGCTACACCTTC.

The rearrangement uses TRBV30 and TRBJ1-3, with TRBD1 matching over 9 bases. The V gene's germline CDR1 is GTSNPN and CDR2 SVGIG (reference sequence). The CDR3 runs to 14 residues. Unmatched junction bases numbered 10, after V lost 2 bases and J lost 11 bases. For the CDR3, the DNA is TGTGCCTGGAGTCTTGGGTGGGACAGGGAACCCATATATTTT. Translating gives CAWSLGWDREPIYF.

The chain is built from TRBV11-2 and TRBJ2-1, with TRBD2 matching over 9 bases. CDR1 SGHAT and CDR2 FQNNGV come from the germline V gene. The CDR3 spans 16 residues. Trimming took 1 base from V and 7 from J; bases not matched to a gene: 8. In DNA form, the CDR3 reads TGTGCCAGCAGCTTAGGGGCGGGGGGGCCGAGGAATGAGCAGTTCTTC. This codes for CASSLGAGGPRNEQFF.

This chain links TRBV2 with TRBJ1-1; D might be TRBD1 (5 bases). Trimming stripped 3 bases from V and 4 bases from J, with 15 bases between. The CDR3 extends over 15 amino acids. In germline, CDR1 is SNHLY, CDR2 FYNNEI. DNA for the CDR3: TGTGCCAGCAGTGAGGGGCAGGGCCCTCTCACTGAAGCTTTCTTT. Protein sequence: CASSEGQGPLTEAFF.

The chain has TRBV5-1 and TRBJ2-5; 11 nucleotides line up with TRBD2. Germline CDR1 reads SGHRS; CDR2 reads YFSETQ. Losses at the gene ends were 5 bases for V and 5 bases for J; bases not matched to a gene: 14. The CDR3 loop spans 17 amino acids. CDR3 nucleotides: TGCGCCAGCAGTTTCACACTAGCGGGGGATCCGAGGGAGACCCAGTACTTC. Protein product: CASSFTLAGDPRETQYF.

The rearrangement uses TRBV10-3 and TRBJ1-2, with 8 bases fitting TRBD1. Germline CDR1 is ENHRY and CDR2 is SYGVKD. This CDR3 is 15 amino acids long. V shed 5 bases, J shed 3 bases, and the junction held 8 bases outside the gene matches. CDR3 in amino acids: CAISSQGVGDYGYTF. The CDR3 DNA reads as TGTGCCATCAGTTCACAGGGGGTGGGGGACTATGGCTACACCTTC.

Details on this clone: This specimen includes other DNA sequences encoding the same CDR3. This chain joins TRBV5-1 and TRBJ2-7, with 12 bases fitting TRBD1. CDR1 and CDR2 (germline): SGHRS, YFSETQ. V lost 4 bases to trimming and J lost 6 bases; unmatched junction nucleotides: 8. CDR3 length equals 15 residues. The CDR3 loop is CASSLEGQGALEQYF. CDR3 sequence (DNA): TGCGCCAGCAGCCTGGAGGGACAGGGGGCTCTCGAGCAGTACTTC.

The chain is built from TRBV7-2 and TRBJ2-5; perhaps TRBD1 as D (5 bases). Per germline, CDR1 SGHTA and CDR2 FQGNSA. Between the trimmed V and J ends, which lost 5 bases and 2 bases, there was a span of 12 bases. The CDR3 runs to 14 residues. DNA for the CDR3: TGTGCCAGCAGCCCGACAAGGGGTCAAGAGACCCAGTACTTC. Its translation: CASSPTRGQETQYF.

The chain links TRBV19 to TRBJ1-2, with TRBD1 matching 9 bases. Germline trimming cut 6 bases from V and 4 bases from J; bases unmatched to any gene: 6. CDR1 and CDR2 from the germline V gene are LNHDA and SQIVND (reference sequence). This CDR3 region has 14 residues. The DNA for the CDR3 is TGTGCCAGTAGCACGGGACAGGGCTTCTATGGCTACACCTTC. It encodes CASSTGQGFYGYTF.

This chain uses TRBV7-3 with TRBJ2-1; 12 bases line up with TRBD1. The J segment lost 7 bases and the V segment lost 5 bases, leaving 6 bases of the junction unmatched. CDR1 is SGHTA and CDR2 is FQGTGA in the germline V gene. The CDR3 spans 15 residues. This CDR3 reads CASSGGTGGENEQFF. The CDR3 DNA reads TGTGCCAGCAGCGGAGGGACAGGGGGCGAGAATGAGCAGTTCTTC.

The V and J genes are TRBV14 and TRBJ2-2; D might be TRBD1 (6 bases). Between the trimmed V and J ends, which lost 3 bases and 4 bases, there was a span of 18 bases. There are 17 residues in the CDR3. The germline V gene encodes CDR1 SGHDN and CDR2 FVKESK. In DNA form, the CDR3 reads TGTGCCAGCAGCCACCTCATTCAGGGGTCTTTCACCGGGGAGCTGTTTTTT. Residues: CASSHLIQGSFTGELFF. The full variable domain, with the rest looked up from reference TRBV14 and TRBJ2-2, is EAGVTQFPSHSVIEKGQTVTLRCDPISGHDNLYWYRRVMGKEIKFLLHFVKESKQDESGMPNNRFLAERTGGTYSTLKVQPAELEDSGVYFCASSHLIQGSFTGELFFGEGSRLTVL.